This T cell receptor beta chain was identified during a study of T cell responses to AZD1222 COVID-19 vaccine. Overall study results and limits: Among spike-specific TCRs, nearly half reportedly target unmutated variant regions.

Trimming pared 6 bases from V and 7 bases from J, leaving 16 bases between. CDR3 length: 13 amino acids. The germline V gene encodes CDR1 SEHNR and CDR2 FQNEAQ (reference sequence). Libraries were prepared by immunoSEQ multiplex PCR; TCRdb keeps only in-frame clonotypes and omits some of them. The sample yields 150,000 to 200,000 clones, approximately 90% seen once. A note on this clone: Its specificity is not known.

This TCR was sampled from an adult who received the AZD1222 COVID-19 vaccine. The sample was peripheral blood, taken 28 days after the second AZD1222 dose. The V and J genes are TRBV7-9 and TRBJ2-7; D is undetermined. In nucleotides, the CDR3 is TGTGCCAGCAGTCCCTCAGGCCCCATGGAGCAGTACTTC. Translating gives CASSPSGPMEQYF.